Reported below is one T cell receptor beta chain. These data come from a study of blood T cell repertoires in COVID-19. Across the study: The samples span acute and convalescent COVID-19 from the United States, Italy and Spain. Sample material is recorded as cDNA or gDNA derived from T cells, B-cell-depleted T cells, or PBMCs.

In the authors' workflow: Reference gene primer amplification in the assay estimated nucleated cell counts. Data came from immunoSEQ multiplex PCR; TCRdb stores just in-frame clones and leaves some out. V, J and clone size were drawn from that table, and D and trimming were deduced from the DNA. The sample records about 87,000 clones, approximately 86% being singletons. Germline assignment: CDR1 MNHNY and CDR2 SVGAGI (reference sequence). This CDR3 has 14 residues. Trimming removed 5 bases at V and 8 bases at J, with 18 bases between. The chain combines TRBV6-6 with TRBJ1-2; possibly TRBD1 for D (5 bases). What was sequenced was peripheral blood. The source of this sequence is a middle-aged man with acute or convalescent COVID-19. In DNA, the CDR3 is TGTGCCAGCAGTCGGGACCGAAAAAGGGGCGGCTACACCTTC. This codes for CASSRDRKRGGYTF.